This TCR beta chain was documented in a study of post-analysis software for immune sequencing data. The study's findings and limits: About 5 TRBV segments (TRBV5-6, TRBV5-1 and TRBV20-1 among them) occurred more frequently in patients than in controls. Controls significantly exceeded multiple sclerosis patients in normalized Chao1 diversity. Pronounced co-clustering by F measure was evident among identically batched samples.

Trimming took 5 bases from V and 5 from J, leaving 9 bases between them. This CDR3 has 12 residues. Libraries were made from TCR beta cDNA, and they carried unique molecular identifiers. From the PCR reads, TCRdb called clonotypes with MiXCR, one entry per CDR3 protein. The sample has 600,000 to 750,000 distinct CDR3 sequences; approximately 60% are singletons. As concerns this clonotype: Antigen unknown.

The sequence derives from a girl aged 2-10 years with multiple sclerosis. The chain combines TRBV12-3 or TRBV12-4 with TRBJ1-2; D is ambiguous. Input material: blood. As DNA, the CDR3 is TGTGCCAGCAGTAAGGCTGGGTATGGCTACACCTTC. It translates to CASSKAGYGYTF.